The 9 T cell receptor beta chains below all came from one sample that was sequenced in a study of T cell responses to AZD1222 COVID-19 vaccine. The repertoire was sequenced with immunoSEQ multiplex PCR; TCRdb's copy has only in-frame clones and lacks some. The profile shows some 81,000 clones, around 83% of them singletons. The sequences come from peripheral blood, collected 28 days after the second AZD1222 dose. The receptors come from an adult who received the AZD1222 COVID-19 vaccine.

The rearrangement joins TRBV25-1 to TRBJ2-7; 7 bases match TRBD1. The CDR3 has 14 amino acids. CDR1 and CDR2 (germline): MGHDK, SYGVNS. Germline trimming cut 8 bases from V and 7 bases from J; bases unmatched to any gene: 14. CDR3 sequence: CASLIGRGLPEQYF. CDR3 nucleotides: TGTGCCAGCCTCATCGGAAGGGGGCTCCCGGAGCAGTACTTC.

The chain is built from TRBV6-2 or TRBV6-3 and TRBJ2-7; 9 bases align to TRBD2. V trimming: 0 bases; J trimming: 2 bases; junction bases outside the gene matches: 5. There are 16 residues in the CDR3. CDR1 is MNHEY and CDR2 is SVGEGT in the germline V gene. This CDR3 reads CASSYSLAGVTYEQYF. CDR3 nucleotide sequence: TGTGCCAGCAGTTACTCTTTAGCGGGAGTGACCTACGAGCAGTACTTC.

Here the CDR3 DNA reads TGTGCCAGCAGGAGGGGGGACAGGGTTGTGAACACTGAAGCTTTCTTT. This codes for CASRRGDRVVNTEAFF. V usage is TRBV2 and J usage is TRBJ1-1; 9 nucleotides align to TRBD1. This CDR3 comprises 16 residues. The V gene's germline CDR1 is SNHLY and CDR2 FYNNEI. J gave up 0 bases and V 6 bases, and 8 bases lay outside the gene matches.

The rearrangement uses TRBV5-1 and TRBJ2-3; TRBD2 agrees at 11 bases. The CDR3 loop spans 16 amino acids. CDR1 is SGHRS and CDR2 is YFSETQ in the germline V gene. V shed 6 bases and J 5 bases; nucleotides not matched to a gene: 11. CDR3 residues: CASNYFSGGAGDTQYF. The CDR3 nucleotides are TGCGCCAGCAACTATTTTAGCGGGGGGGCCGGAGATACGCAGTATTTT.

The rearrangement links TRBV28 to TRBJ1-2; no reliable D call. Deletions cut 2 bases from V and 2 bases from J, with 12 bases between. CDR1 and CDR2 from the germline V gene are MDHEN and SYDVKM. The CDR3 length is 15 residues. The CDR3 loop is CASSLPGMGNYGYTF. The CDR3 DNA reads TGTGCCAGCAGTTTACCTGGGATGGGGAACTATGGCTACACCTTC.

V usage is TRBV18 and J usage is TRBJ1-1, with 7 bases matching TRBD1. Looked up from germline, CDR1 is KGHSH and CDR2 is LQKENI. CDR3 length: 13 amino acids. The V gene end was trimmed by 6 bases and the J gene end by 1 base; junction bases not matched to a gene: 2. Here the CDR3 DNA reads TGTGCCAGCTCCGAGGGGGCGAACACTGAAGCTTTCTTT. It translates to CASSEGANTEAFF.

The chain is built from TRBV5-4 and TRBJ1-2; weak D call: TRBD1 (6 bases). Germline V gene sequence: CDR1 SGHNT, CDR2 YYREEE (reference sequence). The CDR3 sequence is 13 residues long. The V gene lost 3 bases and the J gene lost 2 bases, with 8 bases spanning the gap. CDR3 protein: CASSSTGNYGYTF. In DNA, the CDR3 is TGTGCCAGCAGCTCGACAGGAAACTATGGCTACACCTTC.

The V call is TRBV5-8, the J call TRBJ2-2, with D maybe TRBD1 (7 bases). Trimming removed 1 base from V and 5 bases from J, with 12 bases in between. The CDR3 consists of 15 residues. From germline, CDR1 is SGHTS and CDR2 YDEGEE. CDR3 nucleotides: TGTGCCAGCAGCTTGTGGACAGGAGGGACCGGGGAGCTGTTTTTT. It codes for CASSLWTGGTGELFF.

The chain combines TRBV11-2 with TRBJ2-1, with D maybe TRBD2 (6 bases). CDR1 is SGHAT and CDR2 is FQNNGV in the germline V gene. V gave up 4 bases and J gave up 6 bases, with 13 bases separating them. There are 14 residues in the CDR3. This CDR3 reads CASSSTGGGNEQFF. Written as DNA, the CDR3 is TGTGCCAGCAGCTCGACCGGGGGTGGCAATGAGCAGTTCTTC.